This T cell receptor (beta chain) derives from a study of PD-L1 blockade in urothelial cancer. Study-wide points: Below-median pretreatment blood TCR clonality was associated with improved progression-free and overall survival.

Using immunoSEQ multiplex PCR, the repertoire was profiled, and TCRdb retains in-frame clones only, with some absent. There are 65,000 to 85,000 clones in the sample; approximately 90% occur only once, and about 0.87% lies in the top ten. Time point noted: peripheral blood 6 weeks after treatment start. A word on this clone: Antigen: not known.

The sequence came from a woman of 80 years or more with urothelial cancer. The sample was PBMCs, taken around atezolizumab (anti-PD-L1) treatment.

DNA of the CDR3: TGCGCCAGCAGAACGACCTCAGGGGTCCCTGAAGCTTTCTTT. Residues: CASRTTSGVPEAFF. The chain uses TRBV5-1 and TRBJ1-1, with a tentative D call TRBD1 (6 bases). CDR3 size: 14 residues. Germline loops: CDR1 SGHRS, CDR2 YFSETQ. V was clipped by 5 bases and J by 6 bases, with 17 bases between them.